A single count supports the clone carrying this T cell receptor beta chain. Its antigen is not identified. The record originates from a study of cytomegalovirus exposure and HLA in healthy donors. The length of the CDR3 is 16 residues. CDR1 and CDR2 (germline): SGHDT, YYEEEE. Deletions cut 0 bases from V and 1 base from J, with 11 bases between. Findings of the study overall: There were 150 to 200 TCR beta chains listed as cytomegalovirus-associated.

The PCR made use of 60 Vbeta and 13 Jbeta primers. Clones were sequenced by immunoSEQ multiplex PCR, and TCRdb holds only the in-frame ones, with some missing. The sample shows 100,000 to 150,000 clones, 83% of them seen only once. The TCR originated in a woman in her 40s in good health and CMV-seropositive. Source material: PBMCs. V usage is TRBV5-6 and J usage is TRBJ2-1; D unclear. The CDR3 coding sequence is TGTGCCAGCAGCTTGGCCCCCGGGTATTCCTACAATGAGCAGTTCTTC. Residues: CASSLAPGYSYNEQFF.